These 5 T cell receptor beta chains were sequenced from one sample in a study of T-cell reconstitution after alpha-beta-depleted transplantation in children. Construction of the TCRbeta library involved unique molecular identifiers. Via MiXCR, TCRdb re-called the PCR reads, giving one row per CDR3 protein. Among about 590,000 distinct CDR3 sequences listed, roughly 13% were seen once. The starting material was PBMCs, mostly from graft donor cells, obtained 360 days after TCRalphabeta/CD19-depleted stem cell transplant. The receptor set was obtained from a male patient younger than 18 who had a stem cell transplant for acute myeloid leukemia, so the T cells may come from the graft donor.

There are a few counts of this clonotype. The J gene is TRBJ2-3, the V gene TRBV20-1; TRBD2 matches at 8 bases. The CDR3 covers 14 residues. In germline, CDR1 is DFQATT, CDR2 SNEGSKA (reference sequence). V lost 5 bases to trimming and J lost 4 bases; unmatched junction nucleotides: 8. CDR3 DNA: TGCAGTGCTCGGCCGGGACTAGGGGCAGATACGCAGTATTTT. This codes for CSARPGLGADTQYF.

The chain employs TRBV18 and TRBJ2-7; a weak D match, TRBD2 (7 bases). Trimming took off 2 bases at V and 5 bases at J, with 13 bases between the two ends. This CDR3 region has 14 residues. Germline CDR1 is KGHSH and CDR2 is LQKENI. CDR3: CASSPIGGANEQYF. The CDR3, as DNA: TGTGCCAGCTCACCAATTGGGGGGGCGAACGAGCAGTACTTC.

This clonotype was seen only a few times. The CDR3 region is CASRYGLAGYHEQYF. The CDR3 DNA reads as TGTGCCAGCAGATATGGACTAGCGGGATATCACGAGCAGTACTTC. This chain links TRBV6-5 with TRBJ2-7, with TRBD2 matching over 12 bases. Germline loops: CDR1 MNHEY, CDR2 SVGAGI. The CDR3 is 15 amino acids. Trimming removed 6 bases from V and 5 bases from J; junction bases left unmatched: 8.

The chain is built from TRBV7-9 and TRBJ2-2; maybe TRBD2 (5 bases). The germline gives CDR1 SEHNR, CDR2 FQNEAQ (reference sequence). This CDR3 comprises 16 residues. Trimming pared 5 bases from V and 5 bases from J, leaving 18 bases between. CDR3 nucleotides: TGTGCCAGCAGCCCCACGGCGGGTTCGGAGACCGGGGAGCTGTTTTTT. Residues: CASSPTAGSETGELFF.

This clonotype has more than one count but fewer than ten. The chain combines TRBV6-5 with TRBJ2-4; D gene unclear. Trimming took off 4 bases at V and 1 base at J, with 5 bases between the two ends. The CDR3 spans 13 residues. CDR1 is MNHEY and CDR2 is SVGAGI in the germline V gene. CDR3 in DNA: TGTGCCAGCAGTTCCGAGGCCAAAAACATTCAGTACTTC. It specifies CASSSEAKNIQYF.